The 26 T cell receptor beta chains reported below all come from one sample, sequenced in a study of response to subunit inactivated influenza vaccine. TCRdb ran MiXCR on the RT-PCR reads and lists one entry per CDR3 protein. The profile shows about 190,000 distinct CDR3 sequences, about 15% of them singletons. Sequences were derived from CD8+ T cells sorted from PBMCs, sampled 4 to 6 days after vaccination. The source of these receptors is a man aged 50 or older who received an inactivated influenza vaccine.

The rearrangement uses TRBV4-2 and TRBJ1-4; D may be TRBD1 (5 bases). CDR3 size: 22 residues. CDR1 is LGHNA, CDR2 YNFKEQ, per germline. Trimming stripped 1 base from V and 0 bases from J, with 27 bases between. The CDR3 bases are TGTGCCAGCAGCCAAGGGTCGGTAGTGGCTTACGGGGACCATTCAACTAATGAAAAACTGTTTTTT. This codes for CASSQGSVVAYGDHSTNEKLFF.

As for this clonotype: The germline gene is not matched at one end of the junction; a read error may be the cause. The rearrangement joins TRBV7-9 to TRBJ1-3, with TRBD1 as a possible D gene (5 bases). CDR1 is SEHNR and CDR2 is FQNEAQ in the germline V gene (reference sequence). The CDR3 length is 14 residues. CDR3 in DNA: TGTGCCAGCTTCGACAGTCGCTCTGAAAACACCATATATTTT. Residues: CASFDSRSENTIYF.

This clonotype has at least ten counts. The chain links TRBV4-1 to TRBJ2-1; perhaps D is TRBD1 or TRBD2 (6 bases each). This CDR3 spans 15 amino acids. Germline V CDR1 and CDR2: MGHRA, YSYEKL. The ends were cut back, 4 bases at V and 6 bases at J, with 16 bases in the middle. CDR3 DNA sequence: TGCGCCAGCAGCCCCCGGGGGCCGGGGGCCAATGAGCAGTTCTTC. This gives the protein CASSPRGPGANEQFF.

This clonotype was observed a few times. The V gene is TRBV4-2, the J gene TRBJ2-3; the D is unclear. There are 15 residues in the CDR3. CDR1 is LGHNA and CDR2 is YNFKEQ in the germline V gene. V lost 0 bases, J lost 1 base, and 8 bases lay in between. The DNA for the CDR3 is TGTGCCAGCAGCCAAGACTTTACAGGCACAGATACGCAGTATTTT. The encoded protein is CASSQDFTGTDTQYF.

The rearrangement joins TRBV7-8 to TRBJ2-3, with 7 bases identical to TRBD1. The ends lost 4 bases at V and 1 base at J; junction bases unmatched: 2. Germline CDR1 reads SGHVS; CDR2 reads FQNEAQ. CDR3 length: 14 amino acids. The CDR3 reads CASSSQGGTDTQYF. The CDR3 coding sequence is TGTGCCAGCAGCTCGCAGGGGGGCACAGATACGCAGTATTTT.

This clonotype appeared a few times. The chain combines TRBV5-1 with TRBJ1-1; unclear D gene. The ends were cut back, 0 bases at V and 0 bases at J, with 9 bases in the middle. In germline, CDR1 is SGHRS, CDR2 YFSETQ. The CDR3 covers 15 residues. CDR3 DNA sequence: TGCGCCAGCAGCTTGGCCTTTGAGTTGAACACTGAAGCTTTCTTT. This translates into CASSLAFELNTEAFF.

The chain couples TRBV29-1 to TRBJ2-3; 9 bases are a match to TRBD2. The CDR3 runs to 13 residues. With V trimmed by 7 bases and J by 11 bases, 13 bases remained unmatched. CDR1 is SQVTM and CDR2 is ANQGSEA in the germline V gene. CDR3 protein: CSGSSSGGQLQYF. The CDR3, as DNA: TGCAGCGGCTCGAGCAGCGGGGGGCAGCTGCAGTATTTT.

The chain carries TRBV12-3 or TRBV12-4 and TRBJ2-2; TRBD2 matches 7 bases. V lost 3 bases to trimming and J lost 4 bases; unmatched junction nucleotides: 5. The length of the CDR3 is 15 residues. The CDR3 DNA reads TGTGCCAGCAGTTTTGAGGCTAGCGGCACCGGGGAGCTGTTTTTT. Translation gives CASSFEASGTGELFF.

In its sample, this clonotype was seen many times. J is TRBJ2-1 and V is TRBV20-1; 11 bases agree with TRBD2. Germline assignment: CDR1 DFQATT and CDR2 SNEGSKA (reference sequence). This CDR3 contains 14 residues. The CDR3 sequence is CRAKTSGATNEQFF. In nucleotides, the CDR3 is TGCAGAGCAAAGACTAGCGGGGCGACGAATGAGCAGTTCTTC.

This clonotype has a handful of counts. J is TRBJ2-1 and V is TRBV6-5; the D call may be TRBD1 or TRBD2 (5 bases each). Germline V gene lookup returns CDR1 MNHEY and CDR2 SVGAGI. The CDR3 loop spans 14 amino acids. V was clipped by 0 bases and J by 7 bases, with 10 bases between them. For the CDR3, the DNA is TGTGCCAGCAGTTACTCTGCTGGGGGAAATGAGCAGTTCTTC. This codes for CASSYSAGGNEQFF.

The table lists this clonotype with a count of one. The chain uses TRBV15 and TRBJ1-5; no definite D call. CDR1 and CDR2 from the germline V gene are LNHNV and YYDKDF (reference sequence). Deletions cut 4 bases from V and 5 bases from J, with 15 bases between. This CDR3 comprises 15 residues. The CDR3 sequence is CATSTRRGVDQPQHF. As DNA, the CDR3 is TGTGCCACCAGCACCCGACGCGGAGTGGATCAGCCCCAGCATTTT.

This clonotype has a handful of counts. The chain has TRBV5-1 and TRBJ2-7, with unresolved D. The CDR3 runs 15 residues. Germline lookup yields CDR1 SGHRS and CDR2 YFSETQ. V dropped 2 bases and J dropped 7 bases, with 19 bases sitting between them. CDR3 residues: CASSLVSGLRSEQYF. The CDR3 DNA sequence: TGCGCCAGCAGCTTAGTATCCGGGTTGAGAAGTGAGCAGTACTTC.

In this sample, this clonotype turned up a few times. V and J are TRBV4-3 and TRBJ2-7, with 7 positions matching TRBD1. Germline CDR1 is LGHNA and CDR2 is YSLEER. The length of the CDR3 is 15 residues. J was trimmed by 4 bases and V by 0 bases; bases with no gene match: 6. This CDR3 reads CASSQEGTANYEQYF. DNA of the CDR3: TGCGCCAGCAGCCAAGAAGGGACAGCTAATTACGAGCAGTACTTC.

J is TRBJ2-1 and V is TRBV6-5; D call uncertain. This CDR3 comprises 14 residues. Trimming shortened V by 0 bases and J by 3 bases, and 6 bases separated the two germline ends. CDR1 is MNHEY, CDR2 SVGAGI, per germline. CDR3 region: CASSYSTLYNEQFF. DNA for the CDR3: TGTGCCAGCAGTTACTCGACTCTCTACAATGAGCAGTTCTTC.

V usage is TRBV5-1 and J usage is TRBJ2-1; 11 positions match TRBD2. The CDR3 has 17 amino acids. Looked up from germline, CDR1 is SGHRS and CDR2 is YFSETQ. Unmatched junction bases numbered 13, after V lost 5 bases and J lost 6 bases. CDR3 nucleotide sequence: TGCGCCAGCAGGGATAGACTAGCGGGATTACTACTCAATGAGCAGTTCTTC. It codes for CASRDRLAGLLLNEQFF.

This clonotype was detected a few times. This chain links TRBV6-1 with TRBJ2-7; TRBD1 matches 9 bases. Germline CDR1 is MNHNS and CDR2 is SASEGT. The length of the CDR3 is 16 residues. The V segment lost 5 bases and the J segment 3 bases; nucleotides outside the gene matches: 11. The CDR3 spells CASSKDRGDRFYEQYF. CDR3 nucleotides: TGTGCCAGCAGTAAGGACAGGGGTGATCGTTTCTACGAGCAGTACTTC.

This clonotype was counted a few times. The J gene is TRBJ2-1, the V gene TRBV30; the match to TRBD2 covers 8 bases. The CDR3 loop spans 14 amino acids. V lost 0 bases to trimming and J lost 6 bases; unmatched junction nucleotides: 4. Germline V lookup: CDR1 GTSNPN, CDR2 SVGIG (reference sequence). The CDR3, as DNA: TGTGCCTGGAGTGTGGGACTAGGTCTCAATGAGCAGTTCTTC. Translated: CAWSVGLGLNEQFF.

This clonotype was detected only a few times. The gene calls are TRBV28 and TRBJ1-2; the D gene is possibly TRBD1 (5 bases). With 6 bases removed from V and 8 bases from J, the gap between germline ends came to 13 bases. The CDR3 extends over 12 amino acids. Germline loops: CDR1 MDHEN, CDR2 SYDVKM. CDR3 region: CASSRPGAGYTF. DNA of the CDR3: TGTGCCAGCAGCCGACCCGGGGCCGGCTACACCTTC.

This chain joins TRBV4-1 and TRBJ2-1; D ambiguous. Per germline, CDR1 MGHRA and CDR2 YSYEKL. Trimming left V 3 bases short and J 5 bases short, with 8 bases between. The CDR3 loop spans 13 amino acids. The chain's CDR3 is CASSHGPDNEQFF. The DNA of the CDR3 is TGCGCCAGCAGCCATGGACCCGACAATGAGCAGTTCTTC.

The chain recombines TRBV20-1 with TRBJ2-3, with D perhaps TRBD1 or TRBD2 (6 bases each). Germline assignment: CDR1 DFQATT and CDR2 SNEGSKA (reference sequence). The CDR3 totals 13 residues. V was pared by 6 bases and J by 2 bases, with 12 bases between. CDR3 coding DNA: TGCAGTGCAGGAGGGGGTTTCACAGATACGCAGTATTTT. Its translation: CSAGGGFTDTQYF.

This chain connects TRBV6-5 to TRBJ1-1, with 7 bases identical to TRBD1. Germline V gene sequence: CDR1 MNHEY, CDR2 SVGAGI. The CDR3 covers 16 residues. J gave up 4 bases and V 1 base, and 9 bases lay outside the gene matches. As DNA, the CDR3 is TGTGCCAGCAGTTACTTTGCAGGGACAGAGGGCACTGAAGCTTTCTTT. Protein product: CASSYFAGTEGTEAFF.

This clonotype came up a few times. The chain carries TRBV20-1 and TRBJ2-1; TRBD1 or TRBD2 may be the D gene (5 bases each). V dropped 3 bases and J dropped 2 bases, with 11 bases sitting between them. CDR3 length: 14 residues. Per the germline V gene, CDR1 is DFQATT and CDR2 is SNEGSKA (reference sequence). CDR3 in DNA: TGCAGTGCTAGGGGGGAAAAGCCCTACAATGAGCAGTTCTTC. This codes for CSARGEKPYNEQFF.

This clonotype has only a few counts. The V gene is TRBV12-3 or TRBV12-4, the J gene TRBJ1-3, with TRBD1 as a possible D gene (5 bases). This CDR3 has 15 residues. Trimming cost V 3 bases and J 0 bases, with 9 bases left between them. CDR3 bases: TGTGCCAGCAGTTTTGGGGGATACTCTGGAAACACCATATATTTT. Translating gives CASSFGGYSGNTIYF.

The chain employs TRBV20-1 and TRBJ2-7; 10 bases align to TRBD2. With V trimmed by 6 bases and J by 2 bases, 7 bases remained unmatched. The CDR3 runs to 14 residues. Germline lookup yields CDR1 DFQATT and CDR2 SNEGSKA (reference sequence). CDR3 loop: CSANLLAGAYEQYF. CDR3 DNA sequence: TGCAGTGCGAATCTCCTAGCGGGAGCCTACGAGCAGTACTTC.

The chain employs TRBV6-2 or TRBV6-3 and TRBJ2-7, with TRBD2 identical over 13 bases. Germline V gene lookup returns CDR1 MNHEY and CDR2 SVGEGT. With 6 bases clipped from V and 0 bases from J, the junction kept 17 bases outside the gene matches. This CDR3 contains 20 residues. CDR3 in DNA: TGTGCCAGCAGCTCCGGACTAGCGGGAGCTGACTTTAGGAACTCCTACGAGCAGTACTTC. It yields the protein CASSSGLAGADFRNSYEQYF.

The rearrangement joins TRBV2 to TRBJ2-5; 10 bases are a match to TRBD1. Germline-derived CDR1 and CDR2 are SNHLY and FYNNEI. The CDR3 runs to 13 residues. With 11 bases clipped from V and 3 bases from J, the junction kept 6 bases outside the gene matches. The CDR3 DNA follows: TGTGCCGTCCGGGACAGGGGAGAAGAGACCCAGTACTTC. Residues: CAVRDRGEETQYF.